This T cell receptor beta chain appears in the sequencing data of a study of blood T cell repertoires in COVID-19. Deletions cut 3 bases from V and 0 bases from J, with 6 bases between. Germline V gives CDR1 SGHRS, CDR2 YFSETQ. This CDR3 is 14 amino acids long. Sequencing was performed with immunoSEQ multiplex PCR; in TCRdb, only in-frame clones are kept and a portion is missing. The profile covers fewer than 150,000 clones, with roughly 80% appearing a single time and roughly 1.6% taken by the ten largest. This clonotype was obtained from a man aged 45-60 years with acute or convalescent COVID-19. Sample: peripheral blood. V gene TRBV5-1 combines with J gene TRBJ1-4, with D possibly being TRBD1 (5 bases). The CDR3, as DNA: TGCGCCAGCAGCTGGGGGGCAACTAATGAAAAACTGTTTTTT. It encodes CASSWGATNEKLFF.